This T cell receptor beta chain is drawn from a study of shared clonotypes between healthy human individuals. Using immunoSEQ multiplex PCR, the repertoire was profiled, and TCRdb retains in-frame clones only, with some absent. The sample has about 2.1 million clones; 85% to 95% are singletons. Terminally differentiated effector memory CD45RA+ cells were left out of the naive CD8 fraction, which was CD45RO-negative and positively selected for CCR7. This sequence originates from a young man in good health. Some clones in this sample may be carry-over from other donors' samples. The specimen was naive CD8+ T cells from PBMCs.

CDR3 sequence reads: CASSSGTGYTGELFF. DNA of the CDR3: TGTGCCAGCAGCTCCGGGACAGGGTACACCGGGGAGCTGTTTTTT. V gene TRBV7-8 combines with J gene TRBJ2-2; 9 nucleotides align to TRBD1. Germline V gives CDR1 SGHVS, CDR2 FQNEAQ. V lost 4 bases and J lost 3; bases outside the gene matches: 3. The CDR3 totals 15 residues.